This T cell receptor (beta chain) originates from a study of beta chain features in type 1 diabetes. CDR3 length: 17 residues. The junction had 2 bases not matched to a gene; V was cut back by 3 bases and J by 0 bases. Germline loops: CDR1 MGHRA, CDR2 YSYEKL. Expressed TCRB transcripts were sequenced because the isolated RNA had all been reverse transcribed beforehand. Clones were sequenced by immunoSEQ multiplex PCR, and TCRdb holds only the in-frame ones, with some missing. The repertoire holds roughly 500,000 clones, about 32% seen once, with about 0.065% in the top ten. This clone has more than one count but fewer than ten.

This sequence joins TRBV4-1 and TRBJ2-4, with 13 bases that match TRBD2. The source is a man aged 18 to 30 in good health. Sequences were obtained from naive CD4+ T cells from blood. The CDR3 is CASSQGLAGLAKNIQYF. CDR3 sequence (DNA): TGCGCCAGCAGCCAGGGACTAGCGGGACTAGCCAAAAACATTCAGTACTTC.